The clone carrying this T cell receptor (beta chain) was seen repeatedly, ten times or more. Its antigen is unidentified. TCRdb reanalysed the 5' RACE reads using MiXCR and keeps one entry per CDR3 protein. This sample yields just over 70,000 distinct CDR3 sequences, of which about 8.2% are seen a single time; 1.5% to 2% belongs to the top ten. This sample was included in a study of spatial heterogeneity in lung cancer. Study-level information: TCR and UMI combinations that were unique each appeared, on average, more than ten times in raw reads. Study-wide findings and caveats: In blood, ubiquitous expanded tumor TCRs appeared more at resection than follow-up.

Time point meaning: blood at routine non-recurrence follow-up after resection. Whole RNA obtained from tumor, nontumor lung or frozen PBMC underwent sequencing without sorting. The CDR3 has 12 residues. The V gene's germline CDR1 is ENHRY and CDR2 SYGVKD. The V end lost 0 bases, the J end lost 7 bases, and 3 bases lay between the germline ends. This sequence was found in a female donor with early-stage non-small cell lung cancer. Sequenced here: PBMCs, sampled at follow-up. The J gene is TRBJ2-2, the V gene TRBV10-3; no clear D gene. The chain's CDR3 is CAISESGGELFF. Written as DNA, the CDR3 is TGTGCCATCAGTGAGTCGGGCGGGGAGCTGTTTTTT.